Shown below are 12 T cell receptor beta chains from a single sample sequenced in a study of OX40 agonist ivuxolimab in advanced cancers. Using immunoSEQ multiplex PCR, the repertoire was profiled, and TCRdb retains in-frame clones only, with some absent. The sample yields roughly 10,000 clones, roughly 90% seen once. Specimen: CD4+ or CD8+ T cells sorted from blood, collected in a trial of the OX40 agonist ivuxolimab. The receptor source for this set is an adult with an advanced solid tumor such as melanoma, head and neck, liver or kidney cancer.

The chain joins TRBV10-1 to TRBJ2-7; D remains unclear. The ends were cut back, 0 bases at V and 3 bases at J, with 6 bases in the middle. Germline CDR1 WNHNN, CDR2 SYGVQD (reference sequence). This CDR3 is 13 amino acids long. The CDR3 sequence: CASSESAGYEQYF. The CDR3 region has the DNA TGCGCCAGCAGTGAGTCCGCAGGCTACGAGCAGTACTTC.

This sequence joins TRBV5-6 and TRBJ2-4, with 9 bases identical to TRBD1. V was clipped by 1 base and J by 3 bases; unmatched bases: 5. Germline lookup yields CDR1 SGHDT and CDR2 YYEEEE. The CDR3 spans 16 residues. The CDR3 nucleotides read TGTGCCAGCAGCTTGAAGGGACAGGGCCACAAAAACATTCAGTACTTC. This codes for CASSLKGQGHKNIQYF. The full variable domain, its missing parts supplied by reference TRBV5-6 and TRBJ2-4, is DAGVTQSPTHLIKTRGQQVTLRCSPKSGHDTVSWYQQALGQGPQFIFQYYEEEERQRGNFPDRFSGHQFPNYSSELNVNALLLGDSALYLCASSLKGQGHKNIQYFGAGTRLSVL.

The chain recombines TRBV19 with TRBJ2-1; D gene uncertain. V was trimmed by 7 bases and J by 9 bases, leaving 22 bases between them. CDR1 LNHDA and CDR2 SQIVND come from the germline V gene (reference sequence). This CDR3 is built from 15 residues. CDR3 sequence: CASTPGVGMLVEQFF. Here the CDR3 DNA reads TGTGCCAGTACCCCTGGCGTCGGAATGTTGGTTGAGCAGTTCTTC.

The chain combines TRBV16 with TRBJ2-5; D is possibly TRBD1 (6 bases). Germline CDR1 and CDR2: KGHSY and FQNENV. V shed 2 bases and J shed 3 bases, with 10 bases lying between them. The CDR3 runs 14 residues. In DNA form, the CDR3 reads TGTGCCAGCAGCCAAGGACAGAGGAAAGAGACCCAGTACTTC. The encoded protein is CASSQGQRKETQYF.

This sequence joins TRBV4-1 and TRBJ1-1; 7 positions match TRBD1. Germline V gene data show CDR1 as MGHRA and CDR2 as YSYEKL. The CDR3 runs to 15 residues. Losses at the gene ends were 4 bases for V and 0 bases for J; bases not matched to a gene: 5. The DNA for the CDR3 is TGCGCCAGCAGCCGGGGCGGGACAGTGAACACTGAAGCTTTCTTT. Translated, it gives CASSRGGTVNTEAFF.

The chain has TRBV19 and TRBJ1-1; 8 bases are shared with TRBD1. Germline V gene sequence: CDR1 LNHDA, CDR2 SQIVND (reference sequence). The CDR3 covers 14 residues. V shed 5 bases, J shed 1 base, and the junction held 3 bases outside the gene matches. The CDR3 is CASSVTGGNTEAFF. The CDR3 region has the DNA TGTGCCAGTAGTGTCACAGGGGGGAACACTGAAGCTTTCTTT.

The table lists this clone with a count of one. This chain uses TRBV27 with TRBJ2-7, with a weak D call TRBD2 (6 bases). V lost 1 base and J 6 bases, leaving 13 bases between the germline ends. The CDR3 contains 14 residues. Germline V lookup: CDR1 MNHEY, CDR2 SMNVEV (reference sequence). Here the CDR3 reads CASSLLGGGSEQYF. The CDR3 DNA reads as TGTGCCAGCAGTTTATTGGGGGGTGGGTCCGAGCAGTACTTC.

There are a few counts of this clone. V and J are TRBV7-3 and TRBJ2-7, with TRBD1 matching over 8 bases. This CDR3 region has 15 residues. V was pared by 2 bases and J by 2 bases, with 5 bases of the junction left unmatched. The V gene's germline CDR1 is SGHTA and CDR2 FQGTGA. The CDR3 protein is CASSLLAGGPYEQYF. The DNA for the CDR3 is TGTGCCAGCAGCTTATTGGCAGGGGGCCCCTACGAGCAGTACTTC. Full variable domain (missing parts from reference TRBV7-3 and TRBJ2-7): GAGVSQTPSNKVTEKGKYVELRCDPISGHTALYWYRQSLGQGPEFLIYFQGTGAADDSGLPNDRFFAVRPEGSVSTLKIQRTERGDSAVYLCASSLLAGGPYEQYFGPGTRLTVT.

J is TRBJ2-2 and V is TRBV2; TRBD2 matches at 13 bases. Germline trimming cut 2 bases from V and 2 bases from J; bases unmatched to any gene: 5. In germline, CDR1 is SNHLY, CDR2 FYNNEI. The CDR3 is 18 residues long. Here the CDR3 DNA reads TGTGCCAGCAGTGAACAAGGACTAGCGGGGGCCAACACCGGGGAGCTGTTTTTT. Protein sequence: CASSEQGLAGANTGELFF.

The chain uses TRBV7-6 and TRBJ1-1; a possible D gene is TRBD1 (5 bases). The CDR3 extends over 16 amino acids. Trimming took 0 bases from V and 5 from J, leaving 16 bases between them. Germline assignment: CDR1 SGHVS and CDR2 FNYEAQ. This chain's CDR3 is CASSLAQGEGETEAFF. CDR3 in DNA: TGTGCCAGCAGCTTAGCCCAGGGAGAAGGGGAAACTGAAGCTTTCTTT.

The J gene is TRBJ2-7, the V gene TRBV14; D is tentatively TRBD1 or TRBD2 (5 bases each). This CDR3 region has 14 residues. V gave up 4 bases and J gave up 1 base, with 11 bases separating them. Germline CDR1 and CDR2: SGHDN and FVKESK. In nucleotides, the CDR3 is TGTGCCAGCAGCCGCTCGGGACCATCCTACGAGCAGTACTTC. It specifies CASSRSGPSYEQYF.

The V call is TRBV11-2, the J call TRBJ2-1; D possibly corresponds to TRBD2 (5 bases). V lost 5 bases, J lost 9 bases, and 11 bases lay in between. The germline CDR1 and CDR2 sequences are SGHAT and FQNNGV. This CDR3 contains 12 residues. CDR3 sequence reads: CASSRWTLEQFF. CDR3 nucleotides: TGTGCCAGCAGCCGGTGGACTCTTGAGCAGTTCTTC.